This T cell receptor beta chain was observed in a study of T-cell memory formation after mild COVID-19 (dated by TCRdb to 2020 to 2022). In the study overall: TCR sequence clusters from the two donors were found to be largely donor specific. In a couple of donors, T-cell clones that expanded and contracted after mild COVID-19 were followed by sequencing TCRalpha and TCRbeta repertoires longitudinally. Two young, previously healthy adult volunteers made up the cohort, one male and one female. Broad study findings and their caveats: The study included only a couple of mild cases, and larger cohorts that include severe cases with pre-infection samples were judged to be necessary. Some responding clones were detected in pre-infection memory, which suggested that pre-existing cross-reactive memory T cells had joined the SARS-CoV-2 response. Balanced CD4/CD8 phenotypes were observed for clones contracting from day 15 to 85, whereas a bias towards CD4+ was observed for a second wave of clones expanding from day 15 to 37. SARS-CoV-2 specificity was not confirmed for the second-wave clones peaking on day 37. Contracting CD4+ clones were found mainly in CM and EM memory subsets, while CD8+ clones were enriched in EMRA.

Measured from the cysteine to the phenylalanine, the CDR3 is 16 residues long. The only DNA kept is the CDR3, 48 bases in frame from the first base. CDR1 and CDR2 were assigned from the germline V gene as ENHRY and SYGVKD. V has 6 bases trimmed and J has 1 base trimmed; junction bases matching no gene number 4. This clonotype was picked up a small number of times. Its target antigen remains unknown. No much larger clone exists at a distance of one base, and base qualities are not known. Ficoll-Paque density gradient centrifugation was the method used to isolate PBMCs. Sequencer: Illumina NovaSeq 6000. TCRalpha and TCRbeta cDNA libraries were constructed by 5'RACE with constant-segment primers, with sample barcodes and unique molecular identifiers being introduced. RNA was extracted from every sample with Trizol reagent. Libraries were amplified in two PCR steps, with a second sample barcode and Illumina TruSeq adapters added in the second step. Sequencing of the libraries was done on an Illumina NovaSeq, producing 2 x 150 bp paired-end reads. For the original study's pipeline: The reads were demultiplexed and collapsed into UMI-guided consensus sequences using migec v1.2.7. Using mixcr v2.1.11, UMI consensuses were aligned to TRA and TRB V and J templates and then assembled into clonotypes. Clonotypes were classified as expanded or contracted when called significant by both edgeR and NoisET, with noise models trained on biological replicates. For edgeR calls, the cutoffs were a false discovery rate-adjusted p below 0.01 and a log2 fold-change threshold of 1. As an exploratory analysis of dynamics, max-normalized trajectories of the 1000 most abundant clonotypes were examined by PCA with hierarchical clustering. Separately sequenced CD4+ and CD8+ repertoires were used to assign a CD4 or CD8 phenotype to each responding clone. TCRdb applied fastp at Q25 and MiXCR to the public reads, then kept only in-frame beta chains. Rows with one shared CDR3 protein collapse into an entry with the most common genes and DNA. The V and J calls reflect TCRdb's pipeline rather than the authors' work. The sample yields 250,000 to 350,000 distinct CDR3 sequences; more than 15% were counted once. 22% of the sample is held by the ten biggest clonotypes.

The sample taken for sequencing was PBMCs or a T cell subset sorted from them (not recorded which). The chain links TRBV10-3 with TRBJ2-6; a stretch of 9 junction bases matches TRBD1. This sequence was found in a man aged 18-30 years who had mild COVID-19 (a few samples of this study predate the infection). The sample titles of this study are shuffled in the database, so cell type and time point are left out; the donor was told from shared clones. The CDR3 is CAIRPGQGSGANVLTF. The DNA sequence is TGTGCCATCAGGCCGGGACAGGGATCTGGGGCCAACGTCCTGACTTTC.